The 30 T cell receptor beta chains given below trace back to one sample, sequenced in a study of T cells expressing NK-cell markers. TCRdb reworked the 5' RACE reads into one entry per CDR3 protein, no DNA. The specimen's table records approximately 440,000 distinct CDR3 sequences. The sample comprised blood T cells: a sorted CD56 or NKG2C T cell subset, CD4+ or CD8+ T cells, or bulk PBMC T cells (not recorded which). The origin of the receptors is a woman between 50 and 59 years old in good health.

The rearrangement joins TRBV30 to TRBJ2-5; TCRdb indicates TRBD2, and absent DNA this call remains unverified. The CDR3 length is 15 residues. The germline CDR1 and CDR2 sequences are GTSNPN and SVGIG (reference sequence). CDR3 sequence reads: CAWDRGAGPEATQYF. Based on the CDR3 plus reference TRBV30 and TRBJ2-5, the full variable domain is SQTIHQWPATLVQPVGSPLSLECTVEGTSNPNLYWYRQAAGRGLQLLFYSVGIGQISSEVPQNLSASRPQDRQFILSSKKLLLSDSGFYLCAWDRGAGPEATQYFGPGTRLLVL.

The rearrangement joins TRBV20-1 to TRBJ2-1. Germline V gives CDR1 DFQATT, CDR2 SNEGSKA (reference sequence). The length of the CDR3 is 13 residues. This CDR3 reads CSPLTQPDNEQFF.

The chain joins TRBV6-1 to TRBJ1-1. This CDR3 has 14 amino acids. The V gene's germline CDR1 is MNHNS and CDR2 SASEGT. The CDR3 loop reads CASSPENWAKEAFF.

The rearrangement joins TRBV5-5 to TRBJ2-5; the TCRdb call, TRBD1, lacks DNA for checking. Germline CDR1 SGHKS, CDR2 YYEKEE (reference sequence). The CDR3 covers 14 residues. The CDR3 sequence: CASSDAQGQETQYF.

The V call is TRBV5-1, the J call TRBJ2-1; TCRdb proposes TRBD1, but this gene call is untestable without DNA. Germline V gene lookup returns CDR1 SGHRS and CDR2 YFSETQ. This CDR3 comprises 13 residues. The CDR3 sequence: CASSNPSGGEQFF.

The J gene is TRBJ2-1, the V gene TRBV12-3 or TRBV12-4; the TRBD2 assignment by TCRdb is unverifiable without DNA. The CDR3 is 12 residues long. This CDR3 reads CASSLAGGRQFF.

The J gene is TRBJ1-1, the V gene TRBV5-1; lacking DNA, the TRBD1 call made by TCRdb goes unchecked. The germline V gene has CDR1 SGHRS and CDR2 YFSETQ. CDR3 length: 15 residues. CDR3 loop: CASSLSGQMNTEAFF.

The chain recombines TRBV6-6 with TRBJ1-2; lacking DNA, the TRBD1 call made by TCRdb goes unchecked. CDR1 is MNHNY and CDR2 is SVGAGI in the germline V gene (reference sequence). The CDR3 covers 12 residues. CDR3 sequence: CATEQGRHGYTF.

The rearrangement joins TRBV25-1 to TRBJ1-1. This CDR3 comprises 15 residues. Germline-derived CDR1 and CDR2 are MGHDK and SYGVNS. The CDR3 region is CASSEWRALNTEAFF.

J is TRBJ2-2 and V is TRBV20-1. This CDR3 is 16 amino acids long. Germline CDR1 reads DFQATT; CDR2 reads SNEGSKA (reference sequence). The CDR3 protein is CSARDQAGFYTGELFF.

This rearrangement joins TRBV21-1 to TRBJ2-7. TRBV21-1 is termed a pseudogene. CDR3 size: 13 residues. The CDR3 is CASSKASHYEQYF.

CDR3 loop: CASSSVQAYYEQYF. This chain uses TRBV11-2 with TRBJ2-7. Germline V CDR1 and CDR2: SGHAT, FQNNGV. This CDR3 spans 14 amino acids.

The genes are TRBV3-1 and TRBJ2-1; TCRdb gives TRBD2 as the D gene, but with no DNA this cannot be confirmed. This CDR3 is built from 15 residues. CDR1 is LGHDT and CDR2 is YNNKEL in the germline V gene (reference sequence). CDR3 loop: CASSQVLAGGNEQFF.

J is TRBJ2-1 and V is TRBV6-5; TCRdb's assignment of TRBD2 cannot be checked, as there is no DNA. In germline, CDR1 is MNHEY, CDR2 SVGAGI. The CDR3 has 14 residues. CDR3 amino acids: CASSYLAGYNEQFF.

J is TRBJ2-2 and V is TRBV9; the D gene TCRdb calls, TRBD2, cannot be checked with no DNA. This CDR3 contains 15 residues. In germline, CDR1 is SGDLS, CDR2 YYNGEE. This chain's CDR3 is CASSVGDYNTGELFF.

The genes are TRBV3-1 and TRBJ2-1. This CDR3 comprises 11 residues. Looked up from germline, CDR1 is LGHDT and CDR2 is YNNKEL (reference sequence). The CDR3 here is CASSRRGEQFF.

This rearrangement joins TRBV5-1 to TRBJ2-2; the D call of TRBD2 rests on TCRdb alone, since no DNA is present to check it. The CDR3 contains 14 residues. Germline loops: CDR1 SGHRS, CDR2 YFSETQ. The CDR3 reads CASRGGTGTGELFF.

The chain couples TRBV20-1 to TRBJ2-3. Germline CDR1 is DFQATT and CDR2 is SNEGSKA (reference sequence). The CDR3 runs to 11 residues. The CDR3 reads CSAEASDTQYF.

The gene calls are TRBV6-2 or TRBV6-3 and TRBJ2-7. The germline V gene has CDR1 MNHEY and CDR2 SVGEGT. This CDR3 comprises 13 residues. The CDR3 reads CASTWTVNYEQYF.

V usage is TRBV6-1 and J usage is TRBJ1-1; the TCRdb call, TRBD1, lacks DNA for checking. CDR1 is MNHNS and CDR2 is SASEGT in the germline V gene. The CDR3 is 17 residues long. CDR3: CASRGIQPPRGLTEAFF.

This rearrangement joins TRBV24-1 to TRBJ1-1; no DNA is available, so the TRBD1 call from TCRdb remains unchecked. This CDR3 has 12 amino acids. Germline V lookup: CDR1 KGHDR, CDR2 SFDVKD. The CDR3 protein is CATSHRDSEAFF.

The CDR3 sequence is CASSQAGTSGRDTQYF. The rearrangement joins TRBV3-1 to TRBJ2-3; no DNA is available, so the TRBD2 call from TCRdb remains unchecked. The germline V gene has CDR1 LGHDT and CDR2 YNNKEL (reference sequence). The CDR3 is 16 residues long.

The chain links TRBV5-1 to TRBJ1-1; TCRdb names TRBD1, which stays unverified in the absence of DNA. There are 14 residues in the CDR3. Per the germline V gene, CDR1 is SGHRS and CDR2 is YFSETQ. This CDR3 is CASSPPQGFTEAFF.

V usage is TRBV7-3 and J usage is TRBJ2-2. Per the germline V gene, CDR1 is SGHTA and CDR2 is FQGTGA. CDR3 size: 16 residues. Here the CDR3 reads CASSLMGSGNTGELFF.

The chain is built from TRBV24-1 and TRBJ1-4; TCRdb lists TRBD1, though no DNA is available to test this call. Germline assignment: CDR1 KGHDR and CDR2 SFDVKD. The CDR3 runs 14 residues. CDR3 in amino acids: CATSEPGPNEKLFF.

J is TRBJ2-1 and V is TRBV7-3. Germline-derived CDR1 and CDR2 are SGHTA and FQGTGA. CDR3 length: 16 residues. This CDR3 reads CASSLNLAPSYNEQFF.

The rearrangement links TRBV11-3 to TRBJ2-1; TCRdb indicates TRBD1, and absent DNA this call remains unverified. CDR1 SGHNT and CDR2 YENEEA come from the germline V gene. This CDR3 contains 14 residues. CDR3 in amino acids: CASKEGGSPNEQFF.

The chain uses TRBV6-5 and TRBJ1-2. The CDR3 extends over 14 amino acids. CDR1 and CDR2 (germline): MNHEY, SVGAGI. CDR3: CASSYDAGVHGYTF.

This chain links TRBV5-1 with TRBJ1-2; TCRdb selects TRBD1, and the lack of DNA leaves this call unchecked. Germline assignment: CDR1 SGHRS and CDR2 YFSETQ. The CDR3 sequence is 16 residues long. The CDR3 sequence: CASSLVFGTENYGYTF.

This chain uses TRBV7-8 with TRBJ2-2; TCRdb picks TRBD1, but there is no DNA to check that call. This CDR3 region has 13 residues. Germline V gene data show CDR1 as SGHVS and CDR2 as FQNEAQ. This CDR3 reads CASRSRVVGELFF.